One and the same sample provided the 3 T cell receptor beta chains below, sequenced in a study of long-term antiretroviral therapy in people with HIV. Survey level was the resolution at which the v3.0 immunoSEQ assay ran. Clones were sequenced by immunoSEQ multiplex PCR, and TCRdb holds only the in-frame ones, with some missing. The table shows around 25,000 clones, with roughly 82% occurring only once. This specimen was unsorted PBMCs, taken 1.1 years before starting antiretroviral therapy. These receptors were taken from a woman in her twenties or thirties with HIV.

V is TRBV5-6 and J is TRBJ2-3; 9 bases match TRBD1. Germline V gene data show CDR1 as SGHDT and CDR2 as YYEEEE. CDR3 length: 14 amino acids. The V gene end was trimmed by 6 bases and the J gene end by 1 base; junction bases not matched to a gene: 3. The CDR3 loop is CASTRTGGTDTQYF. The CDR3 DNA reads TGTGCCAGCACCCGGACAGGGGGCACAGATACGCAGTATTTT.

The chain combines TRBV11-3 with TRBJ2-1; D unclear. The CDR3 is 15 amino acids. Germline CDR1 reads SGHNT; CDR2 reads YENEEA. Trimming pared 0 bases from V and 5 bases from J, leaving 11 bases between. The CDR3 spells CASSLDRGSHNEQFF. The CDR3 nucleotides read TGTGCCAGCAGCTTAGATCGTGGGTCTCACAATGAGCAGTTCTTC.

This chain connects TRBV11-2 to TRBJ2-5; tentative D call: TRBD2 (6 bases). Germline V gene sequence: CDR1 SGHAT, CDR2 FQNNGV. The CDR3 runs to 16 residues. Trimming removed 2 bases from V and 2 bases from J, with 15 bases in between. Here the CDR3 DNA reads TGTGCCAGCAGCTTATCCAATCCGGGAGCGCAAGAGACCCAGTACTTC. It specifies CASSLSNPGAQETQYF.